The present T cell receptor (beta chain) was sequenced within a study of beta chain features in type 1 diabetes (dated by TCRdb to the late 2010s). Context from the whole study: Mean age, gender distribution, total cell number and subset yield did not differ between patients and healthy donors. Whereas all 28 donors provided naive and central memory subsets, regulatory and stem cell-like memory subsets were isolated from just 8 patients and roughly 8 healthy donors. In the study, TCRB repertoires of sorted circulating CD4+ T cell subsets from recently diagnosed type 1 diabetes patients were compared with those of matched healthy donors. A total of under 140,000,000 sorted cells were examined across all samples, and the number of cells per subset was strongly correlated with RNA yield. Overall study results and their limits: Type 1 diabetes patients showed a moderate but significant shortening of TCRB CDR3 length in all four CD4+ subsets. Shorter templates might be favored by PCR, yet because patient and control samples were amplified and corrected together, any such skew would affect both groups equally. Sequencing cDNA rather than genomic DNA could over-represent highly expressing activated cells, although activation and CD3 levels did not differ between groups. HLA sub-analyses involved small numbers of individuals, so any influence of HLA type on TCRB rearrangement remained unresolved. Naive, central memory and regulatory TCRB repertoires appeared to be more similar among patients than among healthy donors. At VDJ recombination sites, type 1 diabetes patients had fewer insertions and more deleted nucleotides, which implies abnormalities in thymic rearrangement.

From each donor, a single peripheral blood sample of around 120 mL on average was drawn into heparinised tubes. Using a panel that included CD45RO, CCR7, CD25, CD127, CD95 and CD27, naive, central memory, regulatory and stem cell-like memory CD4+ T cells were sorted on a BD FACSAria II. All sorted populations exceeded 95% purity. PBMCs were isolated right away by Lymphoprep density gradient centrifugation and were stained directly, without culture. Samples were stained and sorted in pairs, with one healthy donor and one patient per experiment, so that batch effects were minimized. All of the isolated RNA was reverse transcribed with the High Capacity cDNA Reverse Transcription Kit, so expressed TCRB transcripts were sequenced. Deep immunoSEQ sequencing was applied to naive, central memory and regulatory T cell samples, giving an average of around 3.8 million total reads per sample. Sorted cells were lysed in RLT buffer and RNA was extracted with DNase-treated RNeasy Micro or Mini kits, depending on cell number. To prevent cross-contamination, every cell subset was processed on its own, while patient and healthy donor samples were processed together. TCRB sequences were amplified from cDNA with the immunoSEQ multiplex PCR, producing 87-bp fragments spanning the CDR3 region. Sequencing of the amplicons was performed on the Illumina HiSeq platform. Per the source publication's procedure: PCR bias was corrected computationally using synthetic template baselines, and reads within Hamming distance 2 were collapsed, with unmergeable singletons discarded. Reads were aligned against IMGT so that V, D and J genes, CDR3 length and insertions or deletions at six rearrangement sites could be assigned. Within each subset, clonotype counts were normalized to sorted cell number, after which true diversity and Gini coefficients were computed with the tcR R package. Repertoire sharing was quantified using the overlap coefficient calculated on TCRB nucleotide sequences. Out-of-frame TCRB sequences from naive cells were analyzed as a proxy for the pre-selection repertoire. Here the immuneACCESS table is served through TCRdb, limited to in-frame sequences with V and J called. Missing clones are a known gap in these copies; in checked studies unresolved V genes cover under half, and the rest lacks a known reason. From that table come the V and J calls and clone size; the DNA was used to work out D and trimming. The sample includes around 350,000 clones, with over 10% observed a single time. The ten most abundant clones make up 0.017% of the sample.

About this clone itself: Its antigen remains unidentified. Per-base quality was not reported, and no clone a single base away is much larger than it. Other DNA sequences from this sample encode an identical CDR3 as well.

For this chain, trimming is 4 bases at the V end and 5 bases at the J end, and the number of junction bases without a gene match is 5. Via the germline V gene, CDR1 is SQVTM and CDR2 ANQGSEA. Counted from cysteine to phenylalanine, this CDR3 has 12 amino acids. Only the CDR3 region is kept as DNA, spanning 36 bases read in frame from base 1. This TCR was recovered from a man between 18 and 35 years old in good health. Sequenced input: naive CD4+ T cells from blood. The sample's cell subset or site label, decoded: true naive CD4+ T cells. Here the chain combines TRBV29-1 and TRBJ2-7, and TRBD1 aligns with 7 junction nucleotides. The DNA sequence is as follows: TGCAGCGTTGGGGGGCAGGGGGACGAGCAGTACTTC. It translates to CSVGGQGDEQYF.